This record covers a single TCR beta chain. The antigen is unknown. This sample was taken from a study of cytomegalovirus exposure and HLA in healthy donors. Study-wide results and caveats: A later analysis found TCR association rates differed by HLA locus, highest for DRB1 and lowest for HLA-C. As a later analysis showed, several of the most significant clusters appeared to be linked to common viral pathogens. Cytomegalovirus association was assigned to under 200 TCR beta chains.

Healthy bone marrow donors made up the donors. The study ran its PCR with 60 Vbeta and 13 Jbeta primers. Method: immunoSEQ multiplex PCR; TCRdb's copy keeps in-frame clones and lacks some. Seen here are 130,000 or so clones, about 74% observed once, and the top ten hold 0.75% to 0.95%. The V end was cut by 1 base, the J end by 2 bases, with 11 bases between. CDR3 size: 15 residues. Germline lookup yields CDR1 LNHDA and CDR2 SQIVND (reference sequence). The specimen was PBMCs. The chain combines TRBV19 with TRBJ2-5; D not certain. This TCR came from a woman in her sixties in good health and CMV-seronegative. The CDR3 spells CASSIVAAKQETQYF. The DNA for the CDR3 is TGTGCCAGTAGTATAGTGGCGGCTAAACAAGAGACCCAGTACTTC.